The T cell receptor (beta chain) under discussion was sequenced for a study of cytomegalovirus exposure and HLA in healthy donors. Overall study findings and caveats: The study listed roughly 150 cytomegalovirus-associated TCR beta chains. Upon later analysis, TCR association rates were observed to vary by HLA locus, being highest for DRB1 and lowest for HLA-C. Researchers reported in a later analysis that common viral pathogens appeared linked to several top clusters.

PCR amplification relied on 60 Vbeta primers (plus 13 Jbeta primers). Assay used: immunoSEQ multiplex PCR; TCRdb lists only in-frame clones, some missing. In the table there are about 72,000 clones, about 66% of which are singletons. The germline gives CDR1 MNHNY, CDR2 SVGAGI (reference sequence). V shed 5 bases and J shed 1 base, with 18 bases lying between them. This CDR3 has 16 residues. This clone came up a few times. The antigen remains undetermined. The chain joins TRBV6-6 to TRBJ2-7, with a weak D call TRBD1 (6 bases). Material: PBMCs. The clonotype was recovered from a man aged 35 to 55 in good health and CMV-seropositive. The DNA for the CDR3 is TGTGCCAGCAGTCCTCCGAGGGGGTCGTTTTCCTACGAGCAGTACTTC. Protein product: CASSPPRGSFSYEQYF.